A single sample is the source of the 4 T cell receptor beta chains below, sequenced in a study of shared clonotypes between healthy human individuals. CD45RO-negative, CCR7-positively selected cells formed the naive CD8 fraction, excluding terminally differentiated effector memory CD45RA+ cells. Only in-frame clones appear in the TCRdb table, and some are missing; sequencing was by immunoSEQ multiplex PCR. The data contain roughly 2,000,000 clones, approximately 94% of them seen just once; the ten biggest clones take up 1% to 1.5%. The material sequenced was naive CD8+ T cells sorted from blood. The receptor source for this set is a man in his late teens or twenties in good health.

This clone has a single count. The chain links TRBV4-1 to TRBJ1-1; weak D call: TRBD1 (6 bases). The V gene's germline CDR1 is MGHRA and CDR2 YSYEKL. V gave up 4 bases and J gave up 10 bases, with 19 bases separating them. The CDR3 consists of 14 residues. The CDR3, as DNA: TGCGCCAGCAGCCTAAGTGGGGGAACGACAGGAGCTTTCTTT. It encodes CASSLSGGTTGAFF.

In its sample, this clone was seen once. CDR3 nucleotide sequence: TGTGCCAGCAGCCCGACAGTGGACTACCAAGAGACCCAGTACTTC. Translating gives CASSPTVDYQETQYF. The genes are TRBV5-4 and TRBJ2-5; D may match TRBD1 or TRBD2 (5 bases each). This CDR3 comprises 15 residues. The V gene lost 4 bases and the J gene lost 0 bases, with 13 bases spanning the gap. Germline values: CDR1 SGHNT, CDR2 YYREEE (reference sequence).

This clone was seen just once. CDR3 residues: CASSLRVATFEQYF. The CDR3 bases are TGTGCCAGCAGCTTACGGGTAGCGACGTTCGAGCAGTACTTC. The chain employs TRBV11-2 and TRBJ2-7; D possibly corresponds to TRBD2 (5 bases). The germline gives CDR1 SGHAT, CDR2 FQNNGV. There are 14 residues in the CDR3. The V end was cut by 2 bases, the J end by 6 bases, with 14 bases between.

This chain joins TRBV5-5 and TRBJ1-1, with TRBD1 matching 9 bases. V was clipped by 1 base and J by 11 bases; unmatched bases: 9. The germline V gene encodes CDR1 SGHKS and CDR2 YYEKEE (reference sequence). The CDR3 totals 14 residues. CDR3 amino acids: CASSLWGQGGSAFF. CDR3 nucleotide sequence: TGTGCCAGCAGCTTGTGGGGACAGGGTGGGTCGGCTTTCTTT.